This T cell receptor beta chain is from a study of T cells in Graves' hyperthyroidism and ophthalmopathy. Whole-study results and caveats: For ophthalmopathy, model prediction preceded onset by a median roughly 6.5 months.

CDR3 length: 14 residues. Looked up from germline, CDR1 is SNHLY and CDR2 is FYNNEI. Losses at the gene ends were 5 bases for V and 4 bases for J; bases not matched to a gene: 4. The CDR3 regions of TCR beta were amplified from RNA transcripts. The TCR CDR3 was amplified in a first-round RT-PCR using the HTBI primer set. TCRdb itself ran the multiplex PCR reads through MiXCR, one entry per CDR3 protein. The table shows 500,000 to 650,000 distinct CDR3 sequences, with 12% to 15% occurring only once. This clonotype was observed at least ten times. The antigen remains undetermined. Graves' hyperthyroidism is called stable when ophthalmopathy does not progress within 18 months. Exclusion of patients followed from uncontrolled infection, other autoimmune disease, pregnancy or lactation.

The receptor comes from a woman between 40 and 55 years old with Graves' hyperthyroidism. The material sequenced was blood. V is TRBV2 and J is TRBJ2-1, with 8 bases aligning to TRBD1. Here the CDR3 DNA reads TGTGCCAGCAGTCCACAGGGGGTTTACAATGAGCAGTTCTTC. Protein sequence: CASSPQGVYNEQFF.